This TCR beta chain was sequenced in a study of cytomegalovirus exposure and HLA in healthy donors. As for the study in general: Assignment to the Caucasian-associated ancestry cluster applied to more than 75% of the approximately 420 genotyped donors. General study points: Many donors carried some public TCRs, although rarity characterized most TCR sequences.

The PCR made use of 60 Vbeta and 13 Jbeta primers. TCRdb's table, derived via immunoSEQ multiplex PCR, lists solely in-frame clones and lacks some. The repertoire includes over 110,000 clones, approximately 83% of them detected once, and 2.5% sits in the top ten. Though probably carrying unrecorded immune exposures, donors were nominally healthy at sampling. With regard to this clone: Its antigen is not identified.

The CDR3 totals 15 residues. The trim removed 0 bases at V and 2 bases at J, leaving 5 bases unmatched. CDR1 SGDLS and CDR2 YYNGEE come from the germline V gene. The rearrangement joins TRBV9 to TRBJ2-7, with 7 positions matching TRBD2. This TCR came from a male donor in good health and CMV-seronegative. Sequencing input: PBMCs. The CDR3: CASSVASGTTYEQYF. CDR3 in DNA: TGTGCCAGCAGCGTAGCCAGCGGGACTACCTACGAGCAGTACTTC. Using reference TRBV9 and TRBJ2-7 for the parts outside the CDR3, the full variable domain is DSGVTQTPKHLITATGQRVTLRCSPRSGDLSVYWYQQSLDQGLQFLIQYYNGEERAKGNILERFSAQQFPDLHSELNLSSLELGDSALYFCASSVASGTTYEQYFGPGTRLTVT.